This T cell receptor beta chain comes out of a study of T cells in Graves' hyperthyroidism and ophthalmopathy. General study findings and limits: The blood repertoire included most of the expanded thyroid clonotypes above 0.001.

The CDR3 length is 13 residues. The germline V gene encodes CDR1 SGHNT and CDR2 YYREEE (reference sequence). V was clipped by 3 bases and J by 9 bases, with 10 bases between them. Patients aged 18 to 65 had newly diagnosed hyperthyroidism that had lasted under 2 months. Patients were excluded for uncontrolled infection, other autoimmune disease, pregnancy or lactation. The PBMCs were sourced from fresh peripheral blood (approximately 10 ml). For this clonotype: Its target is not known.

The CDR3 regions of TCR beta were amplified from RNA transcripts. Using the HTBI primer set, a first-round RT-PCR was run on the TCR CDR3. TCRdb called the multiplex PCR reads again in MiXCR, with one record for every CDR3 protein. Of hundreds of thousands of distinct CDR3 sequences listed, 14% were seen once; the top ten hold approximately 25%. Sequences were obtained from blood. The chain is built from TRBV5-4 and TRBJ1-6; D unresolved. The sequence derives from a woman aged 25 to 39 with Graves' hyperthyroidism. CDR3 sequence (DNA): TGTGCCAGCAGCTCGGACCCACTTTCACCCCTCCACTTT. This encodes CASSSDPLSPLHF.